The TCR beta chain described here comes from a study of OX40 agonist ivuxolimab in advanced cancers. About the full investigation: Ivuxolimab, which targeted the costimulatory receptor OX40 (CD134), was an agonistic, fully human IgG2 monoclonal antibody. Intravenous ivuxolimab was administered to patients every 2 weeks at six dose levels: 0.01, 0.1, 0.3, 1.5, 3 and 10 mg/kg. Of the approximately 50 dose-escalation patients, hepatocellular carcinoma was present in around 20, melanoma in approximately 15, renal cell carcinoma in 9 and head and neck cancer in 9. A male proportion of around 80% and a mean age of about 60 years, ranging from about 23 to 79, were recorded for the dose-escalation cohort. Prior anti-PD-1, anti-PD-L1 or anti-CTLA-4 therapy was permitted, and checkpoint inhibitors had been received by roughly two fifths of dose-escalation patients. Partial responses occurred in three dose-escalation patients, of whom one had hepatocellular carcinoma and two had cutaneous melanoma. The purpose of peripheral TCRbeta sequencing was to test whether ivuxolimab changed TCR sequence diversity and led to clonal T-cell expansion. The monotherapy dose-escalation portion (N of about 52 patients) of the phase I ivuxolimab trial is reported in the paper. Beyond this particular receptor, the publication reports: In the 0.1-3.0 mg/kg groups, partial responders were among the patients with the lowest normalized peripheral clonal expansion, particularly in CD8+ T cells. Low levels of normalized T-cell clonal expansion were also shown by some nonresponding patients. Clonal expansion of both CD4+ and CD8+ blood T cells was observed from baseline to week 6 at doses 0.1 to 3.0 mg/kg. After ivuxolimab, more expanded clones were found on average in CD8+ T cells than in CD4+ T cells. The antigen specificity of the clonally expanded peripheral T cells was not determined.

On this clone: Its antigen has not been determined. Base qualities are not provided; no much larger clone lies one nucleotide away.

For sequencing of the TCRbeta CDR3 region, genomic DNA was extracted from the sorted cells. TCRbeta CDR3 regions were sequenced using the immunoSEQ Assay. The table was pulled from immuneACCESS by TCRdb, which kept in-frame rearrangements only. Such tables lose some clones; where checked, under half of the loss comes from unresolved V genes, and the rest has no known cause. The sample records some 66,000 clones, 77% of which are singletons. The top ten clones comprise 1.6% of the sample. Trimming removed 7 bases from V and 10 bases from J, leaving 17 bases between the germline ends. The germline V gene provides CDR1 SGHAT and CDR2 FQNNGV. The CDR3 has 13 amino acids, counting the end cysteine and phenylalanine. Only the CDR3 portion is preserved as DNA: 39 bases, with reading frame beginning at the first base. Patients with a history of autoimmune disease or receiving systemic immunosuppression were excluded from the trial. Peripheral blood for TCR sequencing was collected from all dose cohorts at baseline, on cycle 4 day 1, and on cycle 7 day 1. Samples came from an open-label, multicenter, first-in-human phase I dose-escalation trial of ivuxolimab. Adults with locally advanced or metastatic head and neck squamous cell, hepatocellular, melanoma or renal cell carcinoma were enrolled in the trial. Before TCR sequencing, CD4+ T cells and CD8+ T cells from peripheral blood were sorted into separate populations.

Recombination linked TRBV11-2 to TRBJ2-1, with no D gene named confidently. The sequenced sample was CD4+ or CD8+ T cells sorted from blood, obtained in a trial of the OX40 agonist ivuxolimab. This receptor was taken from an adult with an advanced solid tumor such as melanoma, head and neck, liver or kidney cancer. The CDR3 region has the sequence CASTEKVKREQFF. Here is the DNA: TGTGCCAGCACCGAGAAGGTGAAGAGAGAGCAGTTCTTC. The reference TRBV11-2 and TRBJ2-1 proteins fill in what lies around the CDR3, so the full variable domain reads EAGVAQSPRYKIIEKRQSVAFWCNPISGHATLYWYQQILGQGPKLLIQFQNNGVVDDSQLPKDRFSAERLKGVDSTLKIQPAKLEDSAVYLCASTEKVKREQFFGPGTRLTVL.